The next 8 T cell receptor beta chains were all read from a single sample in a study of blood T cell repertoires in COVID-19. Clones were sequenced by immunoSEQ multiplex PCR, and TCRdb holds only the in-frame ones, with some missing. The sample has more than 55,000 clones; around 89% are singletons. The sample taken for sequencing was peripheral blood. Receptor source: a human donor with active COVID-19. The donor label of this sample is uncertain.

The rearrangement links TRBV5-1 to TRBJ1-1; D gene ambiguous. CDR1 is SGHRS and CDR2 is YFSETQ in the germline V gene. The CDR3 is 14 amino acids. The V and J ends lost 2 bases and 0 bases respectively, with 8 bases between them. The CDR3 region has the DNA TGCGCCAGCAGCTTCCGTACACTGAACACTGAAGCTTTCTTT. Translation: CASSFRTLNTEAFF. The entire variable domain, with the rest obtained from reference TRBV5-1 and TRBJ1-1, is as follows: KAGVTQTPRYLIKTRGQQVTLSCSPISGHRSVSWYQQTPGQGLQFLFEYFSETQRNKGNFPGRFSGRQFSNSRSEMNVSTLELGDSALYLCASSFRTLNTEAFFGQGTRLTVV.

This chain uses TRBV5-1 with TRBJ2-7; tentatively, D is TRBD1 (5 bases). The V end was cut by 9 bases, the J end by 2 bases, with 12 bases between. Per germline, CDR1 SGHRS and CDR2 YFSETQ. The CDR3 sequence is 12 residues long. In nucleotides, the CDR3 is TGCGCCACGGAACAGGATCCCTACGAGCAGTACTTC. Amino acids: CATEQDPYEQYF.

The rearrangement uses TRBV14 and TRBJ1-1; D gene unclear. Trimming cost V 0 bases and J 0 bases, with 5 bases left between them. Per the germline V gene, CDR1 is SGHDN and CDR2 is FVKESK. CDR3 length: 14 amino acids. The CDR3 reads CASSQDQMNTEAFF. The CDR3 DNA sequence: TGTGCCAGCAGCCAAGATCAGATGAACACTGAAGCTTTCTTT. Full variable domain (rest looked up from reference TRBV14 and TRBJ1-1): EAGVTQFPSHSVIEKGQTVTLRCDPISGHDNLYWYRRVMGKEIKFLLHFVKESKQDESGMPNNRFLAERTGGTYSTLKVQPAELEDSGVYFCASSQDQMNTEAFFGQGTRLTVV.

As DNA, the CDR3 is TGCAGGGCAGGGATGGGGGATACGCAGTATTTT. Its protein is CRAGMGDTQYF. The chain employs TRBV29-1 and TRBJ2-3; tentatively, D is TRBD1 (5 bases). The CDR3 runs to 11 residues. Germline V gene lookup returns CDR1 SQVTM and CDR2 ANQGSEA.

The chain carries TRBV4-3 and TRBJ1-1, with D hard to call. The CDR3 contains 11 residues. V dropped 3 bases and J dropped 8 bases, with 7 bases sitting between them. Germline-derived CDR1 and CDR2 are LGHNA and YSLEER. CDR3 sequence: CASSQAGEAFF. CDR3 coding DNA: TGCGCCAGCAGCCAGGCGGGAGAAGCTTTCTTT.

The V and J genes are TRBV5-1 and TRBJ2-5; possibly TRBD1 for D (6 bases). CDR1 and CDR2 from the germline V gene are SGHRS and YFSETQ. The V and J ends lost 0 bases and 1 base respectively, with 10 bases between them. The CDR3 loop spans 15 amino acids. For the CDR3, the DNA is TGCGCCAGCAGCTTGGATACAGGGCCCCAAGAGACCCAGTACTTC. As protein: CASSLDTGPQETQYF.

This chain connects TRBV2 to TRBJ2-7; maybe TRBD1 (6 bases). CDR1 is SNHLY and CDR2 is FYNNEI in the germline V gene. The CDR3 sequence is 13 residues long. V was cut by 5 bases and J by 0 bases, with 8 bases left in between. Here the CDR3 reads CASSSRGSYEQYF. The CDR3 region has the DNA TGTGCCAGCAGTTCCAGGGGCTCCTACGAGCAGTACTTC.

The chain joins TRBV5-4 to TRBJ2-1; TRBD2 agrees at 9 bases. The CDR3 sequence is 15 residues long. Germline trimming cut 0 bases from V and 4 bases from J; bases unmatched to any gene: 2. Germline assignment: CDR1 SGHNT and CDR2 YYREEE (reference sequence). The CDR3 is CASSLALAGYNEQFF. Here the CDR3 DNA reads TGTGCCAGCAGCTTGGCACTAGCGGGTTACAATGAGCAGTTCTTC.